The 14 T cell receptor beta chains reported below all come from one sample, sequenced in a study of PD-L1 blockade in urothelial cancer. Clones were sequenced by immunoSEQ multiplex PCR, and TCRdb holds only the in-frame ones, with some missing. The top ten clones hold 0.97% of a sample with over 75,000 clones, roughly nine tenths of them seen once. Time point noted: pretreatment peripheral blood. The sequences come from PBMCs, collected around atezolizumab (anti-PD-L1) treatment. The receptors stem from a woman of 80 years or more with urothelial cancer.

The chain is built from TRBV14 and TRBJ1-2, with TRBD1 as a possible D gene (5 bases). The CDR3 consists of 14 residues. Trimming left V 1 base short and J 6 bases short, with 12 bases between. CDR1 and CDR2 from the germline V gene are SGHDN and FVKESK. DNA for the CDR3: TGTGCCAGCAGCCAAGTAAGGGGAGGAGATGGCTACACCTTC. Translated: CASSQVRGGDGYTF.

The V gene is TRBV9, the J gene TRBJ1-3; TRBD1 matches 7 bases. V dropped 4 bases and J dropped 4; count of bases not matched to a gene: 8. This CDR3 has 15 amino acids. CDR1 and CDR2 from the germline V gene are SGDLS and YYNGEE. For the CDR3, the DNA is TGTGCCAGCAGCCCCGACAGGGTGAGCGGAAACACCATATATTTT. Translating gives CASSPDRVSGNTIYF. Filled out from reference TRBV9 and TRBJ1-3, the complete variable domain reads DSGVTQTPKHLITATGQRVTLRCSPRSGDLSVYWYQQSLDQGLQFLIQYYNGEERAKGNILERFSAQQFPDLHSELNLSSLELGDSALYFCASSPDRVSGNTIYFGEGSWLTVV.

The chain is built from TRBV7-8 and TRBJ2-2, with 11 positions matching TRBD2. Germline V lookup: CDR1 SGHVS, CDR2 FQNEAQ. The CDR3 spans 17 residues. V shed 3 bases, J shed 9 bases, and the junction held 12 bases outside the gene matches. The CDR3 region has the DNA TGTGCCAGCAGCTTTAGAAGGGTGGCTAGCGGGGGGCGGGAGCTGTTTTTT. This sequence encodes CASSFRRVASGGRELFF.

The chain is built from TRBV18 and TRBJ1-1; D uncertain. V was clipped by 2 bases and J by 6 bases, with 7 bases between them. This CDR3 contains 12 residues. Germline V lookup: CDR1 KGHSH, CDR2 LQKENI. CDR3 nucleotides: TGTGCCAGCTCACCAAAGCGGGCTGAAGCTTTCTTT. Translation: CASSPKRAEAFF.

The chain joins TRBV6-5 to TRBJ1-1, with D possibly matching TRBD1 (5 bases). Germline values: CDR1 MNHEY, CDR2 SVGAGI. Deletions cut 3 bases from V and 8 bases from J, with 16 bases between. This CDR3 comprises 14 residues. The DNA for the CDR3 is TGTGCCAGCAGTTATAATCGCCAGGGTAGAGAAGCTTTCTTT. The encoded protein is CASSYNRQGREAFF.

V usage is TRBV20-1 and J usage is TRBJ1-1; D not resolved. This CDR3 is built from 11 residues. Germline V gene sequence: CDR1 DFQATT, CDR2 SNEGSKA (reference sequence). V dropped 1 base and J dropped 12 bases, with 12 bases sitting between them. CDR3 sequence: CSARGTQRSFF. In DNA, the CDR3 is TGCAGTGCTAGAGGAACCCAGAGGTCTTTCTTT.

CDR3 residues: CASRDRAPMNTEAFF. DNA of the CDR3: TGTGCCAGCAGGGACAGGGCCCCCATGAACACTGAAGCTTTCTTT. The J gene is TRBJ1-1, the V gene TRBV6-1; 8 bases map to TRBD1. Germline trimming cut 6 bases from V and 0 bases from J; bases unmatched to any gene: 6. The length of the CDR3 is 15 residues. Germline V gene data show CDR1 as MNHNS and CDR2 as SASEGT.

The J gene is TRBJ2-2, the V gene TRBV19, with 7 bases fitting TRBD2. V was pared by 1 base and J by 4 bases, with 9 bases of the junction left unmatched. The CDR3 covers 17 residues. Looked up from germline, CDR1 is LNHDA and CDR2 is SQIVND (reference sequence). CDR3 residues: CASSIGAGRGPTGELFF. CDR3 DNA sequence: TGTGCCAGTAGTATAGGGGCGGGGAGGGGACCCACCGGGGAGCTGTTTTTT.

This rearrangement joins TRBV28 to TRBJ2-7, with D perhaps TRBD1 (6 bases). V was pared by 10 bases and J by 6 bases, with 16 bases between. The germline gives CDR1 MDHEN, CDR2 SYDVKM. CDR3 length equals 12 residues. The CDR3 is CATSISGVEQYF. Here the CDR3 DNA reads TGTGCCACCAGCATATCAGGGGTCGAGCAGTACTTC.

The CDR3 nucleotides read TGCGCCAGCAGCTTCACCGTGGGGGGGAACACTGAAGCTTTCTTT. It yields the protein CASSFTVGGNTEAFF. The chain links TRBV5-1 to TRBJ1-1, with a tentative D call TRBD1 (5 bases). This CDR3 comprises 15 residues. The V gene's germline CDR1 is SGHRS and CDR2 YFSETQ. Trimming removed 2 bases from V and 1 base from J, with 12 bases in between.

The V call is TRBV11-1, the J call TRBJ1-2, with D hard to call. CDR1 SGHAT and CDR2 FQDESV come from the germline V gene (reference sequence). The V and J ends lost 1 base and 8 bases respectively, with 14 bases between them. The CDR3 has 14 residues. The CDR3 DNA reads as TGTGCCAGCAGCTTAGAGAGCCGGGAAGGAGGCTACACCTTC. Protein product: CASSLESREGGYTF.

The CDR3 loop reads CASSPPQGRQIEAFF. For the CDR3, the DNA is TGTGCCAGCTCACCACCACAGGGGCGCCAAATTGAAGCTTTCTTT. This chain links TRBV18 with TRBJ1-1; TRBD1 matches at 7 bases. CDR1 KGHSH and CDR2 LQKENI come from the germline V gene. Unmatched junction bases numbered 8, after V lost 0 bases and J lost 7 bases. CDR3 length: 15 amino acids. Full variable domain (rest looked up from reference TRBV18 and TRBJ1-1): NAGVMQNPRHLVRRRGQEARLRCSPMKGHSHVYWYRQLPEEGLKFMVYLQKENIIDESGMPKERFSAEFPKEGPSILRIQQVVRGDSAAYFCASSPPQGRQIEAFFGQGTRLTVV.

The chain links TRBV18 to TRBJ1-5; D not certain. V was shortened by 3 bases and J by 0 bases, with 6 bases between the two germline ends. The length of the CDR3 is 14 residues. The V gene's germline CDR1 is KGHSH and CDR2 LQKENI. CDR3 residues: CASSPTDSNQPQHF. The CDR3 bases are TGTGCCAGCTCACCCACAGATAGCAATCAGCCCCAGCATTTT.

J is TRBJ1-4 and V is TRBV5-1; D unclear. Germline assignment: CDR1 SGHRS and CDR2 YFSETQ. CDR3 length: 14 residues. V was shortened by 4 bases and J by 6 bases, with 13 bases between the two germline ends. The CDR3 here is CASSVGTGDEKLFF. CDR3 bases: TGCGCCAGCAGCGTCGGTACCGGGGATGAAAAACTGTTTTTT.